This is a list of T cell receptor beta chains from one sample in a study of OX40 agonist ivuxolimab in advanced cancers. Measured with immunoSEQ multiplex PCR; TCRdb has only the in-frame clones, and not every one. The sample contains about 46,000 clones, 88% of which appear only once. The sample in question was CD4+ or CD8+ T cells sorted from blood, obtained in a trial of the OX40 agonist ivuxolimab. The receptors shown here come from an adult with an advanced solid tumor such as melanoma, head and neck, liver or kidney cancer. Each CDR3 is given with its conserved first and last residue. D genes are given only for firm matches. Clone size is given for some rows only: seen once, a few or many times, or a class if the clone is expanded.

.	TRBD1	TRBV7-9	TRBJ1-3	CASSPGTGAGNTIYF	TGTGCCAGCAGTCCCGGGACAGGGGCTGGAAACACCATATATTTT
.	.	TRBV19	TRBJ2-5	CASSGVAVDQETQYF	TGTGCCAGTAGTGGGGTCGCAGTCGATCAAGAGACCCAGTACTTC
few	.	TRBV6-5	TRBJ2-7	CASSYGGMGSSYEQYF	TGTGCCAGCAGTTACGGGGGAATGGGGAGCTCCTACGAGCAGTACTTC
.	TRBD1	TRBV6-5	TRBJ1-2	CASSSDRTSYGYTF	TGTGCCAGCAGTTCGGACAGGACCTCCTATGGCTACACCTTC
.	.	TRBV27	TRBJ1-2	CASSFYPPGQDYGYTF	TGTGCCAGCAGTTTCTACCCCCCAGGGCAAGACTATGGCTACACCTTC
.	.	TRBV29-1	TRBJ1-1	CSVERVMNTEAFF	TGCAGCGTTGAAAGGGTCATGAACACTGAAGCTTTCTTT
once	.	TRBV7-8	TRBJ1-2	CASSLDGGGFYGYTF	TGTGCCAGCAGCTTAGACGGTGGAGGGTTCTATGGCTACACCTTC
.	.	TRBV28	TRBJ1-2	CASSSTEGRAAYGYTF	TGTGCCAGCAGCTCAACCGAGGGCAGGGCCGCCTATGGCTACACCTTC
.	.	TRBV7-2	TRBJ2-1	CASRMGLVRNEQFF	TGTGCCAGCAGAATGGGGCTAGTTAGGAATGAGCAGTTCTTC
medium-sized	TRBD2	TRBV30	TRBJ2-4	CAWSDPPGLAGTLAKNIQYF	TGTGCCTGGAGCGACCCGCCGGGACTAGCGGGAACCTTAGCCAAAAACATTCAGTACTTC
.	.	TRBV19	TRBJ2-1	CASSSSIAFNNEQFF	TGTGCCAGTAGTAGTAGCATCGCCTTCAACAATGAGCAGTTCTTC
.	.	TRBV9	TRBJ2-7	CASSRFSAGSYEQYF	TGTGCCAGCAGCAGGTTCTCGGCGGGATCCTACGAGCAGTACTTC
.	.	TRBV28	TRBJ1-5	CASSLVEPNQPQHF	TGTGCCAGCAGTTTGGTGGAGCCCAATCAGCCCCAGCATTTT
many	.	TRBV7-5	TRBJ2-5	CVRSSPGSGGPSQETQYF	TGTGTCAGAAGCTCCCCGGGTAGCGGGGGGCCCTCGCAAGAGACCCAGTACTTC
.	TRBD1	TRBV5-5	TRBJ1-2	CASSSDQGAGGYTF	TGTGCCAGCAGCTCGGATCAGGGGGCGGGTGGCTACACCTTC
.	TRBD1	TRBV27	TRBJ1-2	CASSRIQGARFYGYTF	TGTGCCAGCAGTCGTATCCAGGGGGCAAGGTTCTATGGCTACACCTTC
.	TRBD2	TRBV4-3	TRBJ2-4	CASSQDLTSGGLAKNIQYF	TGCGCCAGCAGCCAAGACCTGACTAGCGGGGGGTTAGCCAAAAACATTCAGTACTTC
.	TRBD1	TRBV29-1	TRBJ1-2	CSVMTGDYGYTF	TGCAGCGTGATGACAGGGGACTATGGCTACACCTTC
.	.	TRBV6-6	TRBJ2-3	CASFRGHKSTDTQYF	TGTGCCAGCTTCCGGGGGCACAAAAGCACAGATACGCAGTATTTT
.	TRBD1	TRBV9	TRBJ1-1	CASSPRGQATTTEAFF	TGTGCCAGCAGCCCACGGGGACAGGCGACTACCACTGAAGCTTTCTTT
.	TRBD1	TRBV4-3	TRBJ1-4	CASSQPTGANEKLFF	TGCGCCAGCAGCCAACCGACAGGGGCCAATGAAAAACTGTTTTTT
once	TRBD1	TRBV6-1	TRBJ2-2	CASSTGGGTGELFF	TGTGCCAGCAGCACAGGGGGAGGCACCGGGGAGCTGTTTTTT
.	TRBD2	TRBV11-2	TRBJ2-1	CASSLGGVAGVFNEQFF	TGTGCCAGCAGCTTAGGTGGTGTAGCGGGAGTTTTCAATGAGCAGTTCTTC
.	TRBD1	TRBV6-5	TRBJ2-7	CASSYGRGSYEQYF	TGTGCCAGCAGTTACGGCAGGGGGTCCTACGAGCAGTACTTC
.	TRBD1	TRBV6-5	TRBJ1-5	CASSGTGGNQPQHF	TGTGCCAGCAGTGGGACAGGGGGCAATCAGCCCCAGCATTTT
.	.	TRBV5-1	TRBJ1-6	CASSLDRSASSPLHF	TGCGCCAGCAGCTTGGATAGGTCGGCGAGTTCACCCCTCCACTTT
.	.	TRBV19	TRBJ1-5	CASSRTGYSNQPQHF	TGTGCCAGTAGTAGAACAGGCTATAGCAATCAGCCCCAGCATTTT
once	TRBD1	TRBV5-1	TRBJ2-3	CASSLGQGSDTQYF	TGCGCCAGCAGCTTGGGACAGGGGTCAGATACGCAGTATTTT
few	.	TRBV2	TRBJ1-5	CASRTGAGNQPQHF	TGTGCCAGCAGGACGGGGGCAGGGAATCAGCCCCAGCATTTT
.	TRBD2	TRBV2	TRBJ2-7	CASSPTSGTHEQYF	TGTGCCAGCAGTCCGACTAGCGGGACCCACGAGCAGTACTTC
.	.	TRBV15	TRBJ2-7	CATSNRADEQYF	TGTGCCACCAGCAACAGGGCGGACGAGCAGTACTTC
.	.	TRBV28	TRBJ2-4	CASNKPGQLAKNIQYF	TGTGCCAGCAACAAACCGGGACAACTAGCCAAAAACATTCAGTACTTC
.	.	TRBV7-3	TRBJ2-2	CASSPGLNTGELFF	TGTGCCAGCAGCCCAGGACTTAACACCGGGGAGCTGTTTTTT
.	.	TRBV19	TRBJ2-7	CASSMVRGPYEQYF	TGTGCCAGTAGTATGGTACGGGGGCCCTACGAGCAGTACTTC
few	.	TRBV5-6	TRBJ1-2	CASSSRPGLSGYTF	TGTGCCAGCAGCTCGCGGCCAGGCTTATCGGGCTACACCTTC
.	.	TRBV15	TRBJ2-7	CATSLKRGVFDEQYF	TGTGCCACCAGCTTGAAGAGGGGGGTGTTCGACGAGCAGTACTTC
.	.	TRBV9	TRBJ1-2	CASSADILDGYTF	TGTGCCAGCAGCGCGGACATCTTAGATGGCTACACCTTC
.	.	TRBV10-3	TRBJ1-1	CAISSEGVEAFF	TGTGCCATCAGTTCCGAGGGGGTTGAAGCTTTCTTT
.	.	TRBV7-9	TRBJ1-3	CASSLGARGRSSGNTIYF	TGTGCCAGCAGCCTAGGGGCCCGTGGACGCTCCTCTGGAAACACCATATATTTT
.	TRBD1	TRBV5-1	TRBJ2-2	CASSLSGGAGELFF	TGCGCCAGCAGCTTGTCAGGGGGAGCCGGGGAGCTGTTTTTT